This TCR beta chain was sequenced during a study of blood T cells in healthy people across ages. This clonotype was detected only once. This may arise from a read error, as a much more abundant clone is one base away. The V end lost 6 bases, the J end lost 9 bases, and 15 bases lay between the germline ends. The germline CDR1 and CDR2 sequences are MDHEN and SYDVKM. This CDR3 comprises 13 residues. Using a J-beta primer mix together with a sample-barcoded 5' primer, a second PCR was run for roughly 7 to 11 cycles. A minimum of 2.5 million CDR3-containing paired-end reads was obtained for each sample. TCRdb recomputed calls from the 5' RACE reads with MiXCR, one row per CDR3 protein. Altogether about 840,000 distinct CDR3 sequences are present, just under 30% being singletons, with the ten largest covering about a tenth. The same data also contributed to another study, on T cells of mothers and their children.

Sequencing was performed on blood. This receptor was identified in a woman in her thirties or forties in good health. This sequence joins TRBV28 and TRBJ2-4; maybe TRBD1 (6 bases). CDR3 coding DNA: TGTGCCAGCAGCAGGGCAGGGGAAAGCATTCAGTACTTC. This encodes CASSRAGESIQYF.